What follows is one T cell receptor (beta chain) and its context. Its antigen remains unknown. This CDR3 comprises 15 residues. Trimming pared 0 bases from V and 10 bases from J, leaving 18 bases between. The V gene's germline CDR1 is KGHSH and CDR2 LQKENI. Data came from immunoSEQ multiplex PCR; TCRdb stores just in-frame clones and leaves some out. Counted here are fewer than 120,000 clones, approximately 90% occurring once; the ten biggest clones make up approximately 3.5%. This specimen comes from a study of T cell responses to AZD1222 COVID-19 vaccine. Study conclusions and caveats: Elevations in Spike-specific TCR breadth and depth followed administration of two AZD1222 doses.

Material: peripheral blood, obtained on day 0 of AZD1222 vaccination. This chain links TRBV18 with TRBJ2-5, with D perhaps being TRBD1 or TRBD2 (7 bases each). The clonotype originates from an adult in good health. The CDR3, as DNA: TGTGCCAGCTCACCACCGGCCAGGGGGGGAGGTATCCAGTACTTC. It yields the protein CASSPPARGGGIQYF.